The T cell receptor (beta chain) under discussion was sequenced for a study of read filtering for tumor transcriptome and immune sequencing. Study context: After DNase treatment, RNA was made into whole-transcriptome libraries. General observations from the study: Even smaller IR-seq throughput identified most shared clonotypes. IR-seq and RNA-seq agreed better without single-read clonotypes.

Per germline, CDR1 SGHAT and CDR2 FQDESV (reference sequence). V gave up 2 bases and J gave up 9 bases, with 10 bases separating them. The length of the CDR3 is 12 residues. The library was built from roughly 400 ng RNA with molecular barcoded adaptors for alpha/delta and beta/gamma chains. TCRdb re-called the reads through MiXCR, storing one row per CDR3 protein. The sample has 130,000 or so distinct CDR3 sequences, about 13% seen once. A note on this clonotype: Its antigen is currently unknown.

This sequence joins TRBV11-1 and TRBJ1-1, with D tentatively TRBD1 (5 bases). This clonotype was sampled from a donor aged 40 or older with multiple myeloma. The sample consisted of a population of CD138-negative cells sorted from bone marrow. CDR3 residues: CASSLRSGQAFF. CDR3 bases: TGTGCCAGCAGCTTAAGATCGGGACAAGCTTTCTTT.